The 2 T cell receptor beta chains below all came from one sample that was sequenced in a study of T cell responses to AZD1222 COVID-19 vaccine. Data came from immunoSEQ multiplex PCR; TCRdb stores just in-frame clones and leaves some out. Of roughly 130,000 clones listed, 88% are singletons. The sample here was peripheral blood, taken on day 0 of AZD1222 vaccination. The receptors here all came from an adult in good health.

In nucleotides, the CDR3 is TGTGCCAGCAGTTACGGCAGGGGTGGCGACACCATATATTTT. It yields the protein CASSYGRGGDTIYF. The chain couples TRBV6-5 to TRBJ1-3; D might be TRBD1 (6 bases). Germline CDR1 and CDR2: MNHEY and SVGAGI. Trimming took 2 bases from V and 8 from J, leaving 13 bases between them. The CDR3 totals 14 residues.

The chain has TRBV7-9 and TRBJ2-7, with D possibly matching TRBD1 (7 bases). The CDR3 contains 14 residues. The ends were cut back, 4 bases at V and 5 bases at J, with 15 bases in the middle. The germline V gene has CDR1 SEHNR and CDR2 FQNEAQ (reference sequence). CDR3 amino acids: CASSSGGGGHEQYF. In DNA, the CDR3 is TGTGCCAGCAGCTCCGGAGGGGGCGGCCACGAGCAGTACTTC.